A selection of T cell receptor beta chains follows, all from one sample in a study of T cells after somatic rescue of genetic block. Data came from immunoSEQ multiplex PCR; TCRdb stores just in-frame clones and leaves some out. The profile shows some 67,000 clones, approximately 90% of them singletons. The specimen was peripheral blood mononuclear cells (PBMCs). These receptors originate from a man aged 40-49 years. The CDR3 runs from the conserved cysteine through the conserved F or W. Fields, in order: D gene, J gene, V gene, clone size, CDR3 protein, CDR3 DNA. D genes are given only for firm matches. Expanded clones are given a class, and other clones once, few, many or no size at all.

D gene: TRBD2; J gene: TRBJ2-5; V gene: TRBV6-1; clone size: .; CDR3 protein: CASSASGRAGETQYF; CDR3 DNA: TGTGCCAGCAGTGCTAGCGGGAGGGCCGGTGAGACCCAGTACTTC
D gene: .; J gene: TRBJ1-3; V gene: TRBV7-9; clone size: .; CDR3 protein: CASSLSGAGNTIYF; CDR3 DNA: TGTGCCAGCAGCTTATCAGGGGCTGGAAACACCATATATTTT
D gene: .; J gene: TRBJ2-7; V gene: TRBV19; clone size: .; CDR3 protein: CASSWGELDEQYF; CDR3 DNA: TGTGCCAGTAGTTGGGGGGAGCTAGACGAGCAGTACTTC
D gene: .; J gene: TRBJ2-4; V gene: TRBV9; clone size: .; CDR3 protein: CASSVGTGGLGDIQYF; CDR3 DNA: TGTGCCAGCAGCGTAGGCACCGGGGGCCTCGGTGACATTCAGTACTTC
D gene: .; J gene: TRBJ2-2; V gene: TRBV27; clone size: .; CDR3 protein: CASSPPGYLNTGELFF; CDR3 DNA: TGTGCCAGCTCACCCCCGGGATACCTGAACACCGGGGAGCTGTTTTTT
D gene: TRBD2; J gene: TRBJ2-4; V gene: TRBV30; clone size: .; CDR3 protein: CVGGGLAKNIQYF; CDR3 DNA: TGTGTCGGCGGGGGACTAGCCAAAAACATTCAGTACTTC
D gene: .; J gene: TRBJ2-3; V gene: TRBV11-3; clone size: .; CDR3 protein: CASSLDPTDTQYF; CDR3 DNA: TGTGCCAGCAGCTTAGACCCCACAGATACGCAGTATTTT
D gene: .; J gene: TRBJ1-3; V gene: TRBV7-2; clone size: .; CDR3 protein: CASSLGLGDSGNTIYF; CDR3 DNA: TGTGCCAGCAGCTTAGGGTTAGGGGACTCTGGAAACACCATATATTTT
D gene: .; J gene: TRBJ2-7; V gene: TRBV29-1; clone size: once; CDR3 protein: CSVDQGSSYEQYF; CDR3 DNA: TGCAGCGTTGATCAGGGGTCCTCCTACGAGCAGTACTTC
D gene: .; J gene: TRBJ2-7; V gene: TRBV7-9; clone size: .; CDR3 protein: CASSLANTVSYEQYF; CDR3 DNA: TGTGCCAGCAGCTTAGCGAACACAGTCTCCTACGAGCAGTACTTC
D gene: .; J gene: TRBJ1-4; V gene: TRBV19; clone size: .; CDR3 protein: CASSDRSNEKLFF; CDR3 DNA: TGTGCCAGTAGTGACCGGAGTAATGAAAAACTGTTTTTT
D gene: .; J gene: TRBJ2-5; V gene: TRBV6-5; clone size: .; CDR3 protein: CASSYSTAQETQYF; CDR3 DNA: TGTGCCAGCAGTTACTCGACAGCCCAAGAGACCCAGTACTTC
D gene: TRBD1; J gene: TRBJ2-7; V gene: TRBV5-8; clone size: .; CDR3 protein: CASRTTGSYEQYF; CDR3 DNA: TGTGCCAGCAGGACGACAGGGTCCTACGAGCAGTACTTC
D gene: .; J gene: TRBJ1-3; V gene: TRBV5-1; clone size: .; CDR3 protein: CASSLDTASGNTIYF; CDR3 DNA: TGCGCCAGCAGCCTTGACACCGCCTCTGGAAACACCATATATTTT
D gene: .; J gene: TRBJ1-1; V gene: TRBV23-1; clone size: .; CDR3 protein: CASSQPEAFF; CDR3 DNA: TGCGCCAGCAGTCAGCCCGAAGCTTTCTTT
D gene: .; J gene: TRBJ2-7; V gene: TRBV7-9; clone size: once; CDR3 protein: CASTSGNWKYF; CDR3 DNA: TGTGCCAGCACCTCGGGGAACTGGAAGTACTTC
D gene: .; J gene: TRBJ2-7; V gene: TRBV25-1; clone size: .; CDR3 protein: CASSQGTYEQYF; CDR3 DNA: TGTGCCAGCAGCCAGGGTACGTACGAGCAGTACTTC
D gene: .; J gene: TRBJ1-1; V gene: TRBV18; clone size: .; CDR3 protein: CASSPPLTRSTEAFF; CDR3 DNA: TGTGCCAGCTCACCCCCCCTTACAAGGTCCACTGAAGCTTTCTTT
D gene: .; J gene: TRBJ2-1; V gene: TRBV11-2; clone size: .; CDR3 protein: CASSALSEQFF; CDR3 DNA: TGTGCCAGCAGCGCGCTCAGTGAGCAGTTCTTC
D gene: TRBD2; J gene: TRBJ2-3; V gene: TRBV11-2; clone size: .; CDR3 protein: CASELAGSADTQYF; CDR3 DNA: TGTGCCAGCGAACTAGCGGGGAGCGCAGATACGCAGTATTTT
D gene: .; J gene: TRBJ2-7; V gene: TRBV9; clone size: .; CDR3 protein: CASSVAWGPYYEQYF; CDR3 DNA: TGTGCCAGCAGCGTAGCTTGGGGGCCCTACTACGAGCAGTACTTC
D gene: .; J gene: TRBJ2-3; V gene: TRBV4-1; clone size: .; CDR3 protein: CASSQAPAATAQNTQYF; CDR3 DNA: TGCGCCAGCAGCCAAGCCCCCGCCGCTACCGCACAAAATACGCAGTATTTT
D gene: .; J gene: TRBJ2-2; V gene: TRBV7-2; clone size: .; CDR3 protein: CASSLPRGSGGELFF; CDR3 DNA: TGTGCCAGCAGCTTACCCAGGGGATCCGGCGGGGAGCTGTTTTTT
D gene: .; J gene: TRBJ2-7; V gene: TRBV9; clone size: .; CDR3 protein: CASSVDPGEEQYF; CDR3 DNA: TGTGCCAGCAGCGTAGATCCAGGGGAAGAGCAGTACTTC
D gene: TRBD1; J gene: TRBJ1-1; V gene: TRBV30; clone size: few; CDR3 protein: CAWRTGPNTEAFF; CDR3 DNA: TGTGCCTGGAGGACAGGGCCGAACACTGAAGCTTTCTTT
D gene: TRBD2; J gene: TRBJ2-3; V gene: TRBV11-2; clone size: .; CDR3 protein: CASSLRLAGASDTQYF; CDR3 DNA: TGTGCCAGCAGCTTGAGGTTAGCGGGAGCATCAGATACGCAGTATTTT
D gene: TRBD2; J gene: TRBJ2-5; V gene: TRBV7-9; clone size: .; CDR3 protein: CAVPPLAGQETQYF; CDR3 DNA: TGTGCCGTTCCCCCACTAGCGGGGCAAGAGACCCAGTACTTC
D gene: TRBD2; J gene: TRBJ2-1; V gene: TRBV14; clone size: .; CDR3 protein: CASSQGLAVLSSYNEQFF; CDR3 DNA: TGTGCCAGCAGCCAAGGTCTAGCGGTACTGAGCTCCTACAATGAGCAGTTCTTC
D gene: TRBD2; J gene: TRBJ2-7; V gene: TRBV28; clone size: .; CDR3 protein: CASTGASGSYEQYF; CDR3 DNA: TGTGCCAGCACTGGGGCTAGCGGCTCCTACGAGCAGTACTTC
D gene: .; J gene: TRBJ2-7; V gene: TRBV6-1; clone size: .; CDR3 protein: CASSVGTISYEQYF; CDR3 DNA: TGTGCCAGCAGTGTCGGGACAATCTCCTACGAGCAGTACTTC
D gene: .; J gene: TRBJ2-7; V gene: TRBV2; clone size: .; CDR3 protein: CASSEENYEQYF; CDR3 DNA: TGTGCCAGCAGTGAGGAGAACTACGAGCAGTACTTC
D gene: .; J gene: TRBJ2-4; V gene: TRBV28; clone size: .; CDR3 protein: CASTATDRRLNF; CDR3 DNA: TGTGCCAGCACCGCGACGGATCGGCGGTTGAACTTC
D gene: .; J gene: TRBJ2-7; V gene: TRBV6-5; clone size: .; CDR3 protein: CASSLRRNYEQYF; CDR3 DNA: TGTGCCAGCAGTCTCCGGAGAAACTACGAGCAGTACTTC
D gene: TRBD1; J gene: TRBJ2-2; V gene: TRBV7-8; clone size: .; CDR3 protein: CASKPTGDANTGELFF; CDR3 DNA: TGTGCCAGCAAACCTACAGGGGACGCGAACACCGGGGAGCTGTTTTTT
D gene: .; J gene: TRBJ1-4; V gene: TRBV5-8; clone size: .; CDR3 protein: CASSPERATNEKLFF; CDR3 DNA: TGTGCCAGCAGCCCGGAGAGAGCAACTAATGAAAAACTGTTTTTT
D gene: TRBD1; J gene: TRBJ1-3; V gene: TRBV9; clone size: .; CDR3 protein: CASSPGGQDRNTIYF; CDR3 DNA: TGTGCCAGCAGCCCAGGTGGACAGGATAGAAACACCATATATTTT
D gene: .; J gene: TRBJ1-2; V gene: TRBV2; clone size: .; CDR3 protein: CASSEQGDLYGYTF; CDR3 DNA: TGTGCCAGCAGTGAACAGGGTGACCTCTACGGCTACACCTTC
D gene: .; J gene: TRBJ1-2; V gene: TRBV25-1; clone size: .; CDR3 protein: CASSERGTKGEWAGYTF; CDR3 DNA: TGTGCCAGCAGTGAACGCGGGACAAAAGGGGAGTGGGCTGGCTACACCTTC
D gene: TRBD1; J gene: TRBJ1-1; V gene: TRBV2; clone size: .; CDR3 protein: CASTRTGIRGLNTEAFF; CDR3 DNA: TGTGCCAGCACCCGGACAGGAATAAGGGGGTTGAACACTGAAGCTTTCTTT
D gene: TRBD2; J gene: TRBJ2-3; V gene: TRBV5-3; clone size: .; CDR3 protein: CARSGTLAGGLKDTQYF; CDR3 DNA: TGTGCCAGAAGCGGTACCTTGGCGGGGGGCCTCAAAGATACGCAGTATTTT
D gene: TRBD1; J gene: TRBJ2-4; V gene: TRBV15; clone size: .; CDR3 protein: CATSRLSTGGKNIQYF; CDR3 DNA: TGTGCCACCAGCAGACTTTCAACAGGGGGAAAAAACATTCAGTACTTC
D gene: .; J gene: TRBJ2-1; V gene: TRBV14; clone size: .; CDR3 protein: CASSQEETRFF; CDR3 DNA: TGTGCCAGCAGCCAAGAGGAAACGCGGTTCTTC
D gene: TRBD2; J gene: TRBJ2-7; V gene: TRBV6-6; clone size: .; CDR3 protein: CASRGLAGGSSYEQYF; CDR3 DNA: TGTGCCAGCAGAGGACTAGCGGGAGGGAGCTCCTACGAGCAGTACTTC
D gene: .; J gene: TRBJ1-2; V gene: TRBV19; clone size: .; CDR3 protein: CASSMRERVYGYTF; CDR3 DNA: TGTGCCAGTAGTATGAGAGAAAGAGTCTATGGCTACACCTTC
D gene: .; J gene: TRBJ1-6; V gene: TRBV6-5; clone size: .; CDR3 protein: CASTSRGDSNSPLHF; CDR3 DNA: TGTGCCTCAACTTCCCGGGGGGACTCTAATTCACCCCTCCACTTT
D gene: TRBD1; J gene: TRBJ2-7; V gene: TRBV28; clone size: .; CDR3 protein: CASSYAGTGPYEQYF; CDR3 DNA: TGTGCCAGCAGTTACGCCGGGACAGGGCCCTACGAGCAGTACTTC
D gene: .; J gene: TRBJ2-5; V gene: TRBV11-1; clone size: once; CDR3 protein: CASSLAGAGEETQYF; CDR3 DNA: TGTGCCAGCAGCTTAGCGGGGGCAGGGGAGGAGACCCAGTACTTC
D gene: .; J gene: TRBJ2-4; V gene: TRBV4-1; clone size: .; CDR3 protein: CASSQGREGLLAKNIQYF; CDR3 DNA: TGCGCCAGCAGCCAAGGGCGCGAGGGTTTGTTAGCCAAAAACATTCAGTACTTC
D gene: TRBD1; J gene: TRBJ1-2; V gene: TRBV7-3; clone size: .; CDR3 protein: CASSQGQGYGYTF; CDR3 DNA: TGTGCCAGCAGCCAGGGACAGGGCTATGGCTACACCTTC
D gene: .; J gene: TRBJ2-7; V gene: TRBV23-1; clone size: .; CDR3 protein: CASSQSGKRYEQYF; CDR3 DNA: TGCGCCAGCAGTCAATCGGGCAAACGATACGAGCAGTACTTC
D gene: .; J gene: TRBJ2-7; V gene: TRBV28; clone size: .; CDR3 protein: CASSLGTRAGLYEQYF; CDR3 DNA: TGTGCCAGCAGTTTAGGGACCAGAGCCGGACTCTACGAGCAGTACTTC
D gene: .; J gene: TRBJ1-1; V gene: TRBV19; clone size: .; CDR3 protein: CASSIRSITEAFF; CDR3 DNA: TGTGCCAGTAGTATACGCTCAATCACTGAAGCTTTCTTT
D gene: .; J gene: TRBJ1-2; V gene: TRBV6-1; clone size: .; CDR3 protein: CASSSDTPYGYTF; CDR3 DNA: TGTGCCAGCAGCTCGGACACACCATATGGCTACACCTTC